The 29 T cell receptor beta chains in this list originate from one sample, sequenced in a study of T-cell reconstitution after alpha-beta-depleted transplantation in children. The authors prepared the TCRbeta library with unique molecular identifiers. Via MiXCR, TCRdb re-called the PCR reads, giving one row per CDR3 protein. The sample contains hundreds of thousands of distinct CDR3 sequences, 10% to 15% of which appear only once. The sample consisted of PBMCs, taken before TCRalphabeta/CD19-depleted stem cell transplant. The origin of the receptors is a girl aged 2 to 9 with congenital amegakaryocytic thrombocytopenia, due to receive a stem cell transplant.

Comments on this clonotype: A much larger clone differs by one base, so this may be a read error. The rearrangement links TRBV5-6 to TRBJ1-5; 7 bases match TRBD1. Per the germline V gene, CDR1 is SGHDT and CDR2 is YYEEEE. CDR3 length: 14 residues. The DNA of the CDR3 is TGTGCCAGCAGTGAGTGGGGTTCGACAGGGCCCCACCATTTT. Translated: CASSEWGSTGPHHF.

This clonotype was detected only once. The chain couples TRBV7-9 to TRBJ2-2; the D is unclear. Germline V gives CDR1 SEHNR, CDR2 FQNEAQ (reference sequence). The CDR3 has 9 residues. Trimming left V 10 bases short and J 7 bases short, with 4 bases between. The CDR3 nucleotides read TGTGCCACCAACGGGGAGCTGTTTTTT. Translation gives CATNGELFF.

V and J are TRBV20-1 and TRBJ2-5; TRBD2 is a possible D gene (5 bases). V dropped 3 bases and J dropped 3 bases, with 8 bases sitting between them. Germline assignment: CDR1 DFQATT and CDR2 SNEGSKA (reference sequence). The CDR3 contains 12 residues. The CDR3 DNA is TGCAGTGCTAGCCACGGGAAAGAGACCCAGTACTTC. Amino acid sequence: CSASHGKETQYF.

The chain employs TRBV28 and TRBJ2-1, with 11 bases identical to TRBD2. The germline gives CDR1 MDHEN, CDR2 SYDVKM. The trim removed 6 bases at V and 2 bases at J, leaving 3 bases unmatched. The CDR3 covers 15 residues. This CDR3 is CASSRLAGTYNEQFF. The CDR3 DNA reads TGTGCCAGCAGCAGACTAGCGGGAACCTACAATGAGCAGTTCTTC.

This clonotype came up many times. The chain combines TRBV7-6 with TRBJ1-3; D perhaps matches TRBD1 (6 bases). Germline CDR1 and CDR2: SGHVS and FNYEAQ. The CDR3 has 16 amino acids. V lost 4 bases and J 4 bases, leaving 17 bases between the germline ends. The DNA of the CDR3 is TGTGCCAGCAGCTCCAGAGGGGGAGGATCCGGAAACACCATATATTTT. Translated: CASSSRGGGSGNTIYF. The full variable domain, in which reference TRBV7-6 and TRBJ1-3 provide the parts outside the CDR3, is GAGVSQSPRYKVTKRGQDVALRCDPISGHVSLYWYRQALGQGPEFLTYFNYEAQQDKSGLPNDRFSAERPEGSISTLTIQRTEQRDSAMYRCASSSRGGGSGNTIYFGEGSWLTVV.

This clonotype appeared many times. V is TRBV20-1 and J is TRBJ2-5, with no clear D. V was trimmed by 3 bases and J by 2 bases, leaving 7 bases between them. Germline V gives CDR1 DFQATT, CDR2 SNEGSKA (reference sequence). The CDR3 length is 12 residues. The CDR3 nucleotides are TGCAGTGCTAGTTTGGGACAAGAGACCCAGTACTTC. Amino acid sequence: CSASLGQETQYF.

In its sample, this clonotype was seen many times. This rearrangement joins TRBV5-1 to TRBJ1-1; 7 bases agree with TRBD1. This CDR3 region has 13 residues. V shed 3 bases and J 5 bases; nucleotides not matched to a gene: 4. Germline CDR1 reads SGHRS; CDR2 reads YFSETQ. The chain's CDR3 is CASSWEGATEAFF. The CDR3 nucleotides read TGCGCCAGCAGCTGGGAGGGGGCGACTGAAGCTTTCTTT.

This sequence joins TRBV20-1 and TRBJ2-6, with D uncertain. V was trimmed by 1 base and J by 1 base, leaving 2 bases between them. The germline V gene has CDR1 DFQATT and CDR2 SNEGSKA (reference sequence). The CDR3 has 13 residues. CDR3: CSARGSGANVLTF. CDR3 bases: TGCAGTGCTAGAGGGTCTGGGGCCAACGTCCTGACTTTC.

This clonotype occurred many times. V gene TRBV20-1 combines with J gene TRBJ2-3, with TRBD2 as a possible D gene (6 bases). Germline V gene lookup returns CDR1 DFQATT and CDR2 SNEGSKA (reference sequence). The V end lost 3 bases, the J end lost 2 bases, and 18 bases lay between the germline ends. The CDR3 consists of 16 residues. CDR3 bases: TGCAGTGCTAGCGGAGCGGGCGGTCGCAACACAGATACGCAGTATTTT. Its translation: CSASGAGGRNTDTQYF.

Concerning this clonotype itself: A junction boundary mismatches the germline segment, possibly from a read error. This chain joins TRBV6-1 and TRBJ2-1; 10 bases are a match to TRBD2. The CDR3 has 15 amino acids. Germline V gene data show CDR1 as MNHNS and CDR2 as SASEGT. The CDR3 loop reads CASGFRAGGHGEQLF. The CDR3 bases are TGTGCCAGCGGCTTCCGAGCGGGAGGGCATGGTGAGCAGCTCTTC.

This clonotype was seen repeatedly, ten times or more. The V gene is TRBV5-1, the J gene TRBJ2-7; 14 positions match TRBD2. The V and J ends lost 4 bases and 4 bases, in that order; junction bases with no gene match: 10. CDR3 size: 17 residues. Germline values: CDR1 SGHRS, CDR2 YFSETQ. The CDR3 sequence is CASSPWTSGRMKYEQYF. The CDR3, as DNA: TGCGCCAGCAGCCCATGGACTAGCGGGAGGATGAAGTACGAGCAGTACTTC.

V gene TRBV7-7 combines with J gene TRBJ2-7; TRBD2 agrees at 16 bases. The V and J ends lost 4 bases and 0 bases, in that order; junction bases with no gene match: 6. This CDR3 has 18 amino acids. Germline loops: CDR1 SSHAT, CDR2 FNYEAQ (reference sequence). CDR3 sequence: CASSSGTSGRGASYEQYF. The CDR3 DNA reads as TGTGCCAGCAGCTCCGGGACTAGCGGGAGGGGAGCCTCCTACGAGCAGTACTTC.

This clonotype was seen more than once but under ten times. The rearrangement links TRBV5-1 to TRBJ1-1; weak D call: TRBD1 (6 bases). Trimming removed 4 bases from V and 6 bases from J, with 16 bases in between. The CDR3 sequence is 14 residues long. CDR1 is SGHRS and CDR2 is YFSETQ in the germline V gene. The CDR3 region has the DNA TGCGCCAGCAGCGTCCGGGTGGGGGCCGCTGAAGCTTTCTTT. Translated: CASSVRVGAAEAFF.

This rearrangement joins TRBV12-3 or TRBV12-4 to TRBJ2-7; TRBD1 might be the D (6 bases). The V and J ends lost 6 bases and 8 bases respectively, with 17 bases between them. The CDR3 is 13 residues long. CDR3 sequence reads: CASRLSSRDKQYF. CDR3 nucleotides: TGTGCCAGCAGATTATCTTCTAGGGACAAGCAGTACTTC.

This clonotype was counted at least ten times. V gene TRBV6-5 combines with J gene TRBJ1-4; 7 positions match TRBD1. V lost 5 bases and J lost 4; bases outside the gene matches: 4. Germline loops: CDR1 MNHEY, CDR2 SVGAGI. The CDR3 runs to 14 residues. CDR3 sequence: CASSNRDSNEKLFF. In DNA form, the CDR3 reads TGTGCCAGCAGTAACCGGGACAGTAATGAAAAACTGTTTTTT.

This clonotype was observed many times. The chain couples TRBV29-1 to TRBJ2-3; D gene ambiguous. The ends were cut back, 4 bases at V and 1 base at J, with 12 bases in the middle. CDR3 length equals 14 residues. The germline gives CDR1 SQVTM, CDR2 ANQGSEA. CDR3 coding DNA: TGCAGCGTTGGCTTTTACAGAGGCACAGATACGCAGTATTTT. Translation: CSVGFYRGTDTQYF.

A few counts support this clonotype. The chain uses TRBV28 and TRBJ2-1, with TRBD1 identical over 10 bases. This CDR3 comprises 18 residues. V lost 3 bases and J lost 3; bases outside the gene matches: 11. Germline V gene sequence: CDR1 MDHEN, CDR2 SYDVKM. The CDR3 nucleotides read TGTGCCAGCAGTTTCCTTTACCGGGACAGGGGCGACTACAATGAGCAGTTCTTC. Protein product: CASSFLYRDRGDYNEQFF.

Many counts were recorded for this clonotype. The chain employs TRBV7-6 and TRBJ1-1, with D perhaps matching TRBD1 (5 bases). The V gene's germline CDR1 is SGHVS and CDR2 FNYEAQ. Trimming took off 5 bases at V and 4 bases at J, with 11 bases between the two ends. This CDR3 has 13 amino acids. Here the CDR3 reads CASSPWGGTEAFF. CDR3 sequence (DNA): TGTGCCAGCAGCCCATGGGGGGGCACTGAAGCTTTCTTT.

J is TRBJ1-3 and V is TRBV12-3 or TRBV12-4; D might be TRBD1 (5 bases). This CDR3 region has 15 residues. The ends were cut back, 3 bases at V and 2 bases at J, with 11 bases in the middle. The CDR3 sequence is CASSFSRVPGNTIYF. In nucleotides, the CDR3 is TGTGCCAGCAGTTTTTCCAGGGTCCCTGGAAACACCATATATTTT.

This clonotype came up a few times. The V and J genes are TRBV15 and TRBJ1-5; 10 bases match TRBD1. The V and J ends lost 1 base and 2 bases, in that order; junction bases with no gene match: 8. The germline gives CDR1 LNHNV, CDR2 YYDKDF (reference sequence). The CDR3 consists of 18 residues. The CDR3 sequence is CATSRVGQGVSGNQPQHF. CDR3 DNA: TGTGCCACCAGCAGAGTTGGACAGGGGGTGTCGGGCAATCAGCCCCAGCATTTT.

This clonotype was counted between two and nine times. The genes are TRBV3-1 and TRBJ2-4, with D perhaps TRBD2 (6 bases). V lost 1 base and J 0 bases, leaving 13 bases between the germline ends. This CDR3 region has 17 residues. Per the germline V gene, CDR1 is LGHDT and CDR2 is YNNKEL (reference sequence). The CDR3 here is CASSQVGGPLAKNIQYF. DNA of the CDR3: TGTGCCAGCAGCCAAGTGGGGGGACCGCTAGCCAAAAACATTCAGTACTTC. The variable domain in full, with the rest retrieved from reference TRBV3-1 and TRBJ2-4, is DTAVSQTPKYLVTQMGNDKSIKCEQNLGHDTMYWYKQDSKKFLKIMFSYNNKELIINETVPNRFSPKSPDKAHLNLHINSLELGDSAVYFCASSQVGGPLAKNIQYFGAGTRLSVL.

This clonotype has only a few counts. V is TRBV5-5 and J is TRBJ2-7, with a tentative D call TRBD2 (6 bases). The V gene lost 1 base and the J gene lost 1 base, with 12 bases spanning the gap. Germline V lookup: CDR1 SGHKS, CDR2 YYEKEE (reference sequence). This CDR3 comprises 15 residues. The CDR3, as DNA: TGTGCCAGCAGCTTGTTTTTCGGGGGTTCCTACGAGCAGTACTTC. Translated: CASSLFFGGSYEQYF.

This clonotype was seen a handful of times. The rearrangement joins TRBV11-2 to TRBJ2-7, with D perhaps matching TRBD2 (5 bases). This CDR3 is built from 17 residues. Germline V lookup: CDR1 SGHAT, CDR2 FQNNGV. With 2 bases removed from V and 0 bases from J, the gap between germline ends came to 17 bases. This CDR3 reads CASSLFRRAGISYEQYF. As DNA, the CDR3 is TGTGCCAGCAGCTTATTTCGAAGGGCGGGCATCTCCTACGAGCAGTACTTC.

This clonotype showed up just a few times. The V call is TRBV20-1, the J call TRBJ1-4; D might be TRBD1 (5 bases). The CDR3 runs to 14 residues. V lost 5 bases to trimming and J lost 7 bases, with 17 bases between them. Germline CDR1 DFQATT, CDR2 SNEGSKA (reference sequence). This chain's CDR3 is CSAFTGASSEKLFF. The CDR3 DNA sequence: TGCAGTGCTTTTACAGGTGCCTCGTCTGAAAAACTGTTTTTT.

This clonotype was seen at least ten times. The chain has TRBV24-1 and TRBJ2-7, with D perhaps TRBD2 (5 bases). The CDR3 spans 13 residues. Trimming shortened V by 6 bases and J by 4 bases, and 12 bases separated the two germline ends. Germline loops: CDR1 KGHDR, CDR2 SFDVKD. The CDR3 reads CATSPGSSYEQYF. CDR3 nucleotide sequence: TGTGCCACCAGTCCGGGATCGTCTTACGAGCAGTACTTC.

This clonotype was observed at least ten times. V gene TRBV5-1 combines with J gene TRBJ2-2; 11 bases line up with TRBD2. Germline V gene sequence: CDR1 SGHRS, CDR2 YFSETQ. V gave up 4 bases and J gave up 4 bases; unmatched junction bases: 9. The CDR3 covers 17 residues. The CDR3 protein is CASSLTKLAGVTGELFF. Written as DNA, the CDR3 is TGCGCCAGCAGCCTGACGAAACTAGCGGGAGTCACCGGGGAGCTGTTTTTT.

The chain recombines TRBV20-1 with TRBJ2-1; D unresolved. Looked up from germline, CDR1 is DFQATT and CDR2 is SNEGSKA (reference sequence). The CDR3 runs 14 residues. Trimming cost V 6 bases and J 8 bases, with 20 bases left between them. The CDR3 nucleotides read TGCAGTGCCCTCTCCTCCCCCCCCGTAGATGAGCAGTTCTTC. It is translated as CSALSSPPVDEQFF.

This chain connects TRBV6-2 or TRBV6-3 to TRBJ2-1; D unresolved. V lost 0 bases and J lost 4, with 7 bases in between. This CDR3 is built from 14 residues. The V gene's germline CDR1 is MNHEY and CDR2 SVGEGT. CDR3 residues: CASSYSRGYNEQFF. CDR3 sequence (DNA): TGTGCCAGCAGTTACTCGCGCGGATACAATGAGCAGTTCTTC.

This clonotype showed up just a few times. The chain carries TRBV5-6 and TRBJ2-3, with 7 bases fitting TRBD2. The germline V gene has CDR1 SGHDT and CDR2 YYEEEE. The CDR3 is 16 residues long. The ends lost 3 bases at V and 1 base at J; junction bases unmatched: 8. This chain's CDR3 is CASSSWERGRTDTQYF. The CDR3, as DNA: TGTGCCAGCAGCTCGTGGGAGCGGGGCCGCACAGATACGCAGTATTTT.